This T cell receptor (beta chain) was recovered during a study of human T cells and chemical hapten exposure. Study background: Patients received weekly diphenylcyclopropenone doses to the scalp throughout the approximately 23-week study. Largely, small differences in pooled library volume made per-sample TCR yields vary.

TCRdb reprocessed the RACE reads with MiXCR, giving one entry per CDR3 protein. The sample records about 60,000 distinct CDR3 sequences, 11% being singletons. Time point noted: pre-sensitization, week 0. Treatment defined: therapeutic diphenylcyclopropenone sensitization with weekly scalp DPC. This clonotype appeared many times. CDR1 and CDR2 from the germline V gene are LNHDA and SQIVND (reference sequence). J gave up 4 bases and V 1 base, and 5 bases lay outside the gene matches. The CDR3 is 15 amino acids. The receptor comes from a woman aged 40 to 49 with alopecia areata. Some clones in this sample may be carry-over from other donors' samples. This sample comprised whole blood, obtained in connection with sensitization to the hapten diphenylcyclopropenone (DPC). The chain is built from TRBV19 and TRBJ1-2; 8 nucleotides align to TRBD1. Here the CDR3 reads CASSIGPGGVYGYTF. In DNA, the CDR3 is TGTGCCAGTAGTATAGGTCCAGGGGGCGTCTATGGCTACACCTTC.